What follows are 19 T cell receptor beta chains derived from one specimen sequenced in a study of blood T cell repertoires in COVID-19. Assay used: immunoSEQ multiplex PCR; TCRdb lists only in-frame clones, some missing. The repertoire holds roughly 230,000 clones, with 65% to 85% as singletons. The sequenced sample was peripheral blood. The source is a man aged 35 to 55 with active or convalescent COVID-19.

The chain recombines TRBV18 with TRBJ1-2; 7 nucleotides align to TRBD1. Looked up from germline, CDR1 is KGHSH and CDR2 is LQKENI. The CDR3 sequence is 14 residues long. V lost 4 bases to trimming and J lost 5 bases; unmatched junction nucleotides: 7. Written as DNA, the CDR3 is TGTGCCAGCTCACTCACCGGGACAGAATATGGCTACACCTTC. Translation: CASSLTGTEYGYTF.

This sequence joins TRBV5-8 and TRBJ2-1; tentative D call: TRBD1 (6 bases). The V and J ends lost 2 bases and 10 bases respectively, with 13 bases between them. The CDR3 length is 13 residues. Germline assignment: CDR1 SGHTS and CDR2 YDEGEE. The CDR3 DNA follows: TGTGCCAGCAGCTTTGTACAGGGCGGGGAGCAGTTCTTC. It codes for CASSFVQGGEQFF. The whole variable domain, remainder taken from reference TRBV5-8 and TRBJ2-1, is EAGVTQSPTHLIKTRGQQATLRCSPISGHTSVYWYQQALGLGLQFLLWYDEGEERNRGNFPPRFSGRQFPNYSSELNVNALELEDSALYLCASSFVQGGEQFFGPGTRLTVL.

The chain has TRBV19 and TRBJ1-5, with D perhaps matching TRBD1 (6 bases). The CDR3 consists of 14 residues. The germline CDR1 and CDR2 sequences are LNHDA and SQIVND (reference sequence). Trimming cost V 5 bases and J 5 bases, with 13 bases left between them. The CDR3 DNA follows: TGTGCCAGTAGTCTGGACAGCCTGTATCAGCCCCAGCATTTT. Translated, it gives CASSLDSLYQPQHF.

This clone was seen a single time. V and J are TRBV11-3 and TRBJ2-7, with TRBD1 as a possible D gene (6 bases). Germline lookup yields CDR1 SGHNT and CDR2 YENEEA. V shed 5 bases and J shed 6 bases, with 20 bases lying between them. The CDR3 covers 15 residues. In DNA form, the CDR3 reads TGTGCCAGCAGCCGATACAGGGATTTGAGTACCGAGCAGTACTTC. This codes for CASSRYRDLSTEQYF.

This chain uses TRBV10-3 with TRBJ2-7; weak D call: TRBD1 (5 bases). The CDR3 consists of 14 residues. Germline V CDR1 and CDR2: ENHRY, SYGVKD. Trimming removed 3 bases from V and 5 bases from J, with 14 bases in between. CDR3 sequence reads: CAISEGVSYDEQYF. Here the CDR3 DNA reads TGTGCCATCAGTGAAGGGGTTTCCTACGACGAGCAGTACTTC.

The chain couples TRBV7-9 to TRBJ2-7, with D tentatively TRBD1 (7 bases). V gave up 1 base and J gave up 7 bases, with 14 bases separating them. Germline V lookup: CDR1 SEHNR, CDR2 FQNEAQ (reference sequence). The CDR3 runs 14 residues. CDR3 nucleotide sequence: TGTGCCAGCAGCTTAGTTCAGGGGGGAAGGGAGCAGTACTTC. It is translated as CASSLVQGGREQYF.

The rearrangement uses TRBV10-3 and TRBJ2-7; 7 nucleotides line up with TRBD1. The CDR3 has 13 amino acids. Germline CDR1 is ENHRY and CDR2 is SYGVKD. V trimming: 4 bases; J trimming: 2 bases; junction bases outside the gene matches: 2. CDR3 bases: TGTGCCATCAGTGGGGACAGCCCCTACGAGCAGTACTTC. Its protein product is CAISGDSPYEQYF.

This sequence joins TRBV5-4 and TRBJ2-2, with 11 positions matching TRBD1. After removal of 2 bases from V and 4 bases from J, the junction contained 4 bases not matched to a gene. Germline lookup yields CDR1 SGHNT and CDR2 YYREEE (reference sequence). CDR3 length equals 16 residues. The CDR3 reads CASSFSGTGGTGELFF. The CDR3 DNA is TGTGCCAGCAGCTTTTCCGGGACAGGGGGCACCGGGGAGCTGTTTTTT.

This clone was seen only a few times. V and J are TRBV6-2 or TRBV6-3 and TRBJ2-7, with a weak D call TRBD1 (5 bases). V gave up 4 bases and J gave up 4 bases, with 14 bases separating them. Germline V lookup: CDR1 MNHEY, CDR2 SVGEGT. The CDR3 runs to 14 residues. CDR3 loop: CASSFNRGAYEQYF. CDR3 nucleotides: TGTGCCAGCAGTTTCAACCGTGGGGCTTACGAGCAGTACTTC.

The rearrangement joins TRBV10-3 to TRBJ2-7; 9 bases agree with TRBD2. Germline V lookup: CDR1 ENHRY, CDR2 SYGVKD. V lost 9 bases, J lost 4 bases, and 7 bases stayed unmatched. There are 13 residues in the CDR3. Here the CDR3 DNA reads TGTGCCATGGCAGCGGGGGGTTCTTACGAGCAGTACTTC. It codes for CAMAAGGSYEQYF.

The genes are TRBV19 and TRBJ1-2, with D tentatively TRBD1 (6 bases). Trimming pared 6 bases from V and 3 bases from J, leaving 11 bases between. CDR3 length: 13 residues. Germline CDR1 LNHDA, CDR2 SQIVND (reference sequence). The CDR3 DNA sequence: TGTGCCAGTAGCAGGGGACCCGACTATGGCTACACCTTC. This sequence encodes CASSRGPDYGYTF. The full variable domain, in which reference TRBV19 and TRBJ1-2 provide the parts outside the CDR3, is DGGITQSPKYLFRKEGQNVTLSCEQNLNHDAMYWYRQDPGQGLRLIYYSQIVNDFQKGDIAEGYSVSREKKESFPLTVTSAQKNPTAFYLCASSRGPDYGYTFGSGTRLTVV.

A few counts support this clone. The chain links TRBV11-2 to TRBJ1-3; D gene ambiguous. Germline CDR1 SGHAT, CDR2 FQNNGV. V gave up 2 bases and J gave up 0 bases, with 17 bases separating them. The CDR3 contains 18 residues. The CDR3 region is CASSLRRSDGNSGNTIYF. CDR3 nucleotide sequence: TGTGCCAGCAGCTTACGGAGATCAGACGGCAACTCTGGAAACACCATATATTTT.

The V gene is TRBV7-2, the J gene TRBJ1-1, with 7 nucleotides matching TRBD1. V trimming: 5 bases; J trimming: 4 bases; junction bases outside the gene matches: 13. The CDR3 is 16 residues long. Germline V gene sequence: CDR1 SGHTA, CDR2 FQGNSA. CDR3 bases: TGTGCCAGCAGCCCGCCGGGACAGACTCCGTTCACTGAAGCTTTCTTT. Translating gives CASSPPGQTPFTEAFF. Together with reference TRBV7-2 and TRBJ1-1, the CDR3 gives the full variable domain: GAGVSQSPSNKVTEKGKDVELRCDPISGHTALYWYRQSLGQGLEFLIYFQGNSAPDKSGLPSDRFSAERTGGSVSTLTIQRTQQEDSAVYLCASSPPGQTPFTEAFFGQGTRLTVV.

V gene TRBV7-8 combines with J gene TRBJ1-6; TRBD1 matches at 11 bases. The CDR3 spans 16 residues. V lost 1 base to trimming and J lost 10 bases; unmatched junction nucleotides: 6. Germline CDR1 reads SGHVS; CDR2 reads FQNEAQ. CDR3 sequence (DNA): TGTGCCAGCAGCTTAGGGACAGGGGGCGCGAGATCACCCCTCCACTTT. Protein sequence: CASSLGTGGARSPLHF. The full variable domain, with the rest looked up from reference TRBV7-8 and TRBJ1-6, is GAGVSQSPRYKVAKRGQDVALRCDPISGHVSLFWYQQALGQGPEFLTYFQNEAQLDKSGLPSDRFFAERPEGSVSTLKIQRTQQEDSAVYLCASSLGTGGARSPLHFGNGTRLTVT.

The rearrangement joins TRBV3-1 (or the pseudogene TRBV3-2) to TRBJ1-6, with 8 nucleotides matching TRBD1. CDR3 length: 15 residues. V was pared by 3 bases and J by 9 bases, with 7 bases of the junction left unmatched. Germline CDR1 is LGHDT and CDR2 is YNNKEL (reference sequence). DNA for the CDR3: TGTGCCAGCAGCCAGTGGGACAGGCCAGGTTCACCCCTCCACTTT. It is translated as CASSQWDRPGSPLHF.

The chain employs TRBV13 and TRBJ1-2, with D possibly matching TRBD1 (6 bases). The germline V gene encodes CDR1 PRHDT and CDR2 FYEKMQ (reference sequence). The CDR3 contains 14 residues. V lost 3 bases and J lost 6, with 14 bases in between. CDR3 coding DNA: TGTGCCAGCAGCTTTAGGACAGTGAACGATGGCTACACCTTC. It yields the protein CASSFRTVNDGYTF.

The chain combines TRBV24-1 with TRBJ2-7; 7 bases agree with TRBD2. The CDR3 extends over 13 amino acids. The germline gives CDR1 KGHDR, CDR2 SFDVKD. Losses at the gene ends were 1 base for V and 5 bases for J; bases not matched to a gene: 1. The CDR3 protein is CATSDFGGNEQYF. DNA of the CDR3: TGTGCCACCAGTGATTTCGGGGGGAACGAGCAGTACTTC.

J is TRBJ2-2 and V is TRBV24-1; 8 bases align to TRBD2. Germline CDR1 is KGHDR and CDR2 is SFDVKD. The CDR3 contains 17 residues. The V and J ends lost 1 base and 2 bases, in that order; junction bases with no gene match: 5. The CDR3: CATSDFAGGGNTGELFF. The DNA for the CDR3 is TGTGCCACCAGTGATTTTGCCGGGGGGGGAAACACCGGGGAGCTGTTTTTT.

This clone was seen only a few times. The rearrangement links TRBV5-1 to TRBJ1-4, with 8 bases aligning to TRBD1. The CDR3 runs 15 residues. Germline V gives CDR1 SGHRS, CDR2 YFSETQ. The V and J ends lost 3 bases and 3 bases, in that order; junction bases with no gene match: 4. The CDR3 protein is CASSSQGQANEKLFF. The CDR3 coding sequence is TGCGCCAGCAGCTCGCAGGGACAGGCTAATGAAAAACTGTTTTTT.